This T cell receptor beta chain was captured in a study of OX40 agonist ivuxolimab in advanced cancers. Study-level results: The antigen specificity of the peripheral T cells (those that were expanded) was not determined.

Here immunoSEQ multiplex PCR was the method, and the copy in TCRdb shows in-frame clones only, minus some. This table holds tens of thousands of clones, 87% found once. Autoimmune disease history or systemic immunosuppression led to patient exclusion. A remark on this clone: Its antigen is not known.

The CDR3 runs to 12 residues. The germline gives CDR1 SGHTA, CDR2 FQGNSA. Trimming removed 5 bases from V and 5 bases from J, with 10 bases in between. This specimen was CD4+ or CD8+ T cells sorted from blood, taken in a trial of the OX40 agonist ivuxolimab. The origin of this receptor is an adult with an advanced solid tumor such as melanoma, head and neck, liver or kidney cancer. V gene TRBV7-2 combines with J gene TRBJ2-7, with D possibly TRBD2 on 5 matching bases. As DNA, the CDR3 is TGTGCCAGCAGCCCCGGGGAAAACGAGCAGTACTTC. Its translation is CASSPGENEQYF.